This TCR beta chain stems from a study of blood T cell repertoires in COVID-19. Study-level background: Researchers got acute and convalescent COVID-19 samples from the United States, Italy and Spain. T cells, B-cell-depleted T cells, or PBMCs provided the cDNA or gDNA that served as material.

The CDR3 extends over 13 amino acids. V lost 4 bases to trimming and J lost 8 bases, with 14 bases between them. CDR1 is LGHDT and CDR2 is YNNKEL in the germline V gene (reference sequence). Per the authors' pipeline: Counts of nucleated cells, estimated from reference gene primer amplification, were obtained. Generated by immunoSEQ multiplex PCR, the TCRdb table keeps only in-frame clones and is missing some. V, J and clone size are taken as reported in that table, and D and trimming were inferred from the DNA itself. The data hold approximately 110,000 clones, with 70% to 90% observed a single time.

The sequenced material came from peripheral blood. This sequence originates from a man in his forties with acute or convalescent COVID-19. The rearrangement joins TRBV3-1 (or the pseudogene TRBV3-2) to TRBJ1-2, with TRBD1 as a possible D gene (6 bases). This CDR3 is CASSPNTGTGYTF. Here the CDR3 DNA reads TGTGCCAGCAGCCCAAATACAGGGACCGGCTACACCTTC.